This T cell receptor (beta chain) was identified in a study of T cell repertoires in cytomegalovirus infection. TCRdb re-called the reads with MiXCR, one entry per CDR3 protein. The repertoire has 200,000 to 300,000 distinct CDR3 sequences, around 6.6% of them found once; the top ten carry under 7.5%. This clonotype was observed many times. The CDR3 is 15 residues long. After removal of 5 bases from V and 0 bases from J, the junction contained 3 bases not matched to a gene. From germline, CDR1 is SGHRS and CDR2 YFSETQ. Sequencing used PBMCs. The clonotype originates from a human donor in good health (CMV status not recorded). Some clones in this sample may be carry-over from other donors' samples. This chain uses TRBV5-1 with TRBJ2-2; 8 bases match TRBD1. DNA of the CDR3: TGCGCCAGCAGTCCGACAGGGGCGAACACCGGGGAGCTGTTTTTT. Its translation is CASSPTGANTGELFF.